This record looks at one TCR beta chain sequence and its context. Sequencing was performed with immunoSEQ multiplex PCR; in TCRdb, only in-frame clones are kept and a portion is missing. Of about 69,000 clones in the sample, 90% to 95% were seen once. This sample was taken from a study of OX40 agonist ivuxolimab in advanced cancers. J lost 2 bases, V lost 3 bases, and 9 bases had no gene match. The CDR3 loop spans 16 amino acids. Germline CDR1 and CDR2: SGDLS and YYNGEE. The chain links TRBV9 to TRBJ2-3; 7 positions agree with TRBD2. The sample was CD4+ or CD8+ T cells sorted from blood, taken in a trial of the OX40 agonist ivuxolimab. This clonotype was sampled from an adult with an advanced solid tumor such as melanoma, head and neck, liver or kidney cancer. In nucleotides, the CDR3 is TGTGCCAGCAGCGAGGCTACTAGCGAGTACACAGATACGCAGTATTTT. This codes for CASSEATSEYTDTQYF.